This T cell receptor beta chain stems from a study of T-cell reconstitution after alpha-beta-depleted transplantation in children. The CDR3 is 12 amino acids. CDR1 is MNHEY and CDR2 is SMNVEV in the germline V gene (reference sequence). V gave up 5 bases and J gave up 2 bases, with 7 bases separating them. Unique molecular identifiers featured in how the TCRbeta library was prepared. TCRdb recomputed calls from the PCR reads with MiXCR, one row per CDR3 protein. Found here are some 290,000 distinct CDR3 sequences, over 8% of them singletons; the top ten hold about 9.4%. The TCR sequence derives from a human donor who donated a stem cell graft to a child with SCID. V is TRBV27 and J is TRBJ2-7; D is unclear. The sequencing here drew on PBMCs from the stem cell graft donor, taken from the stem cell graft. CDR3: CASSQPPYEQYF. DNA of the CDR3: TGTGCCAGCAGTCAGCCCCCCTACGAGCAGTACTTC.